This TCR beta chain was documented in a study of blood T cell repertoires in COVID-19. Study-level information: The analysed material was cDNA or gDNA that came from T cells, B-cell-depleted T cells, or PBMCs.

Enrolled through a virtual design, the participants were between roughly 18 and 100 years of age and came from 24 US areas. Cohort assignment relied on participant-reported clinical history. In the original processing: Reference gene primer amplification gave nucleated cell count estimates. The table came from immunoSEQ multiplex PCR; TCRdb's copy has only in-frame clones and leaves some out. From that table come the V and J calls and clone size; the DNA was used to work out D and trimming. The data contain 470,000 or so clones, around nine tenths of them singletons. The sequence came from a woman aged 18-29 years with acute COVID-19. The material sequenced was PBMCs or T cells enriched from blood (not recorded which).

CDR3 in DNA: TGTGCCAGCAGTGAACGTTGGGGGCAGGTCAACACCGGGGAGCTGTTTTTT. It yields the protein CASSERWGQVNTGELFF. The chain employs TRBV2 and TRBJ2-2; a possible D gene is TRBD1 (6 bases). The CDR3 sequence is 17 residues long. V lost 2 bases, J lost 2 bases, and 15 bases lay in between. Germline-derived CDR1 and CDR2 are SNHLY and FYNNEI.